These T cell receptor beta chains were read from a single sample in a study of cytomegalovirus exposure and HLA in healthy donors. TCRdb keeps only in-frame clones here, not all; method: immunoSEQ multiplex PCR. This table holds about 140,000 clones, over 70% found once. The material sequenced was PBMCs. All receptors derive from a man aged 25 to 40 in good health and CMV-seronegative. Both conserved end residues are part of each CDR3. A D gene is named only where the DNA matches it firmly. Some rows mark clone size as missing; the rest say once, few, many or name a class of expanded clone.

TRBJ2-7 | 16 | TRBV13 | . | TRBD1 | TGTGCCAGCAGCTCCACCCTGGGACAGGGAGGGTGGGAGCAGTACTTC | CASSSTLGQGGWEQYF
TRBJ1-1 | 18 | TRBV4-1 | few | TRBD1 | TGCGCCAGCAGCCAAGAAGCAGGGGGACAGATGATGAACACTGAAGCTTTCTTT | CASSQEAGGQMMNTEAFF
TRBJ2-3 | 13 | TRBV28 | . | . | TGTGCCAGCAGCCGACAGAACAGAGATACGCAGTATTTT | CASSRQNRDTQYF
TRBJ2-3 | 15 | TRBV5-4 | . | . | TGTGCCAGCAGCTTGGAGGACTCCCGCACAGATACGCAGTATTTT | CASSLEDSRTDTQYF
TRBJ2-5 | 13 | TRBV7-9 | . | . | TGTGCCAGCTACACGGGAGCGGGAGAGACCCAGTACTTC | CASYTGAGETQYF
TRBJ2-7 | 14 | TRBV7-9 | . | . | TGTGCCAGCAGCCGTTATGACACATCCTACGAGCAGTACTTC | CASSRYDTSYEQYF
TRBJ2-7 | 15 | TRBV6-1 | . | TRBD2 | TGTGCCAGCAGTGATTGGGGGAGGGGTTCCTACGAGCAGTACTTC | CASSDWGRGSYEQYF
TRBJ2-1 | 18 | TRBV12-5 | . | TRBD2 | TGTGCTAGTGGTCCCAGACTAGCGGGAGGGAGCTCCTACAATGAGCAGTTCTTC | CASGPRLAGGSSYNEQFF
TRBJ1-4 | 15 | TRBV7-2 | . | TRBD1 | TGTGCCAGCAGCTTCGACCGGGACAGAGGTGAAAAACTGTTTTTT | CASSFDRDRGEKLFF
TRBJ1-4 | 12 | TRBV30 | . | . | TGTGCCTGGAGTGCAGGGGATGAAAAACTGTTTTTT | CAWSAGDEKLFF
TRBJ2-1 | 16 | TRBV5-1 | . | TRBD2 | TGCGCCAGCAGCCCACCCTTGAGCGGGATTAGTGGTGAGCAGTTCTTC | CASSPPLSGISGEQFF
TRBJ2-3 | 15 | TRBV27 | . | . | TGTGCCAGCAGTTTATGGGGGGATATAGGAGATACGCAGTATTTT | CASSLWGDIGDTQYF
TRBJ2-7 | 14 | TRBV6-1 | . | . | TGTGCCAGCAGTTTCCAGGGGAGACCCTACGAGCAGTACTTC | CASSFQGRPYEQYF
TRBJ2-7 | 15 | TRBV27 | . | TRBD1 | TGTGCCAGCAGTCCGGTAGGGACAGACTCCTACGAGCAGTACTTC | CASSPVGTDSYEQYF
TRBJ2-2 | 13 | TRBV6-1 | . | TRBD2 | TGTGCCAGCACATGGGACTACGGCGGGGAGCTGTTTTTT | CASTWDYGGELFF
TRBJ2-2 | 16 | TRBV15 | . | TRBD1 | TGTGCCACCAGCAGGGGACAGGGGGCAATCACCGGGGAGCTGTTTTTT | CATSRGQGAITGELFF
TRBJ2-7 | 15 | TRBV5-8 | . | . | TGTGCCAGCAGGACGGGACTCCGAAGAACCTACGAGCAGTACTTC | CASRTGLRRTYEQYF
TRBJ1-1 | 15 | TRBV6-6 | . | . | TGTGCCAGCAGTTCGAAGGACAGACCGAACACTGAAGCTTTCTTT | CASSSKDRPNTEAFF
TRBJ1-2 | 16 | TRBV4-1 | . | . | TGCGCCAGCAGCCAAGTTGTGACAGCAACGAACTATGGCTACACCTTC | CASSQVVTATNYGYTF
TRBJ2-3 | 16 | TRBV11-2 | once | TRBD2 | TGTGCCAGCAGCTTGGGACTAGCGGGAATGGGGGATACGCAGTATTTT | CASSLGLAGMGDTQYF
TRBJ2-5 | 10 | TRBV7-7 | . | . | TGTGCCAGCGGTGAGGAGACCCAGTACTTC | CASGEETQYF
TRBJ1-2 | 13 | TRBV6-5 | . | TRBD1 | TGTGCCAGCAGCTTCACAGGGGTAGACGGCTACACCTTC | CASSFTGVDGYTF
TRBJ2-7 | 15 | TRBV6-1 | . | . | TGTGCCAGCAGTGGGGCCCAGGGAACTTACTACGAGCAGTACTTC | CASSGAQGTYYEQYF
TRBJ1-5 | 13 | TRBV15 | . | . | TGTGCCACCAGCTCCCTCGGTGCTCAGCCCCAGCATTTT | CATSSLGAQPQHF
TRBJ1-5 | 13 | TRBV30 | . | . | TGTGCCTGGGGCAGGGAATTATATCAGCCCCAGCATTTT | CAWGRELYQPQHF
TRBJ2-3 | 13 | TRBV7-2 | . | . | TGTGCCAGCAGCCCAGACTTTCTAGATACGCAGTATTTT | CASSPDFLDTQYF
TRBJ2-3 | 15 | TRBV9 | . | TRBD2 | TGTGCCAGCACCGAGCGGGGGGCCGGCACAGATACGCAGTATTTT | CASTERGAGTDTQYF
TRBJ2-7 | 16 | TRBV7-9 | . | TRBD2 | TGTGCCAGCAGCTTAGCCACTAGCGGGAGCGAGGACGAGCAGTACTTC | CASSLATSGSEDEQYF
TRBJ2-7 | 18 | TRBV28 | . | TRBD2 | TGTGCCACCACGCGGGCTAGCGGGAGGGCCGGGGTAACCTACGAGCAGTACTTC | CATTRASGRAGVTYEQYF
TRBJ1-1 | 15 | TRBV5-1 | . | . | TGCGCCAGCAGCCCCTATCCGGGGGTCGACACTGAAGCTTTCTTT | CASSPYPGVDTEAFF
TRBJ2-6 | 17 | TRBV19 | . | . | TGTGCCAGTAGGCGGGACAGTGTCTACTCTGGGGCCAACGTCCTGACTTTC | CASRRDSVYSGANVLTF
TRBJ1-5 | 16 | TRBV28 | . | TRBD1 | TGTGCCAGCAGTTCACAAGACAGGGGCTGGAATCAGCCCCAGCATTTT | CASSSQDRGWNQPQHF
TRBJ1-2 | 15 | TRBV2 | . | . | TGTGCCAGCAGTGAAGTGGGGGGGCAAGGCTATGGCTACACCTTC | CASSEVGGQGYGYTF
TRBJ1-1 | 12 | TRBV25-1 | . | . | TGTGCCAGCAGTGAATCTCACACTGAAGCTTTCTTT | CASSESHTEAFF
TRBJ2-4 | 19 | TRBV19 | . | . | TGTGCCAGTAGTATCGTCGCCGGGTTCCCTGCCGGGGCCAAAAACATTCAGTACTTC | CASSIVAGFPAGAKNIQYF
TRBJ2-1 | 13 | TRBV28 | . | . | TGTGCCAGCAGACTTCCCGCCCGGGATGAGCAGTTCTTC | CASRLPARDEQFF
TRBJ2-7 | 14 | TRBV4-2 | . | . | TGTGCCAGCAGTCACGGACAGGGCGGGGGCGAGCAGTACTTC | CASSHGQGGGEQYF
TRBJ2-7 | 12 | TRBV6-1 | . | . | TGTGCCAGCAAGTGGGGGCTGGACGAGCAGTACTTC | CASKWGLDEQYF
TRBJ2-7 | 14 | TRBV28 | once | TRBD1 | TGTGCCAGCAGTTCTGGACAGGGGACGGACGAGCAGTACTTC | CASSSGQGTDEQYF
TRBJ2-6 | 18 | TRBV25-1 | . | . | TGTGCCAGCAGTGAATGCAGGGCCCAGGCGGGAGGGGCCAACGTCCTGACTTTC | CASSECRAQAGGANVLTF
TRBJ2-5 | 15 | TRBV5-1 | . | . | TGCGCCAGCAGCTTGGGCGGACAGCCTCAAGAGACCCAGTACTTC | CASSLGGQPQETQYF
TRBJ1-2 | 14 | TRBV7-2 | once | . | TGTGCCAGCAGCTCGGAGGGCAGGGCATTTGGCTACACCTTC | CASSSEGRAFGYTF